These 16 T cell receptor beta chains share one sample of origin, sequenced in a study of vaccination effects on CD4 cells after COVID-19. Their specific antigens are unknown. Peptide-pool stimulation followed by sequencing identified expanded antigen-specific CD4+ clonotypes in the ViraFEST assay. The culture ran for approximately 10 days, and then CD4+ T cells were isolated. Prior SARS-CoV-2 infection was absent in the vaccine recipients, as shown by negative nucleocapsid antibodies. Using immunoSEQ multiplex PCR, the repertoire was profiled, and TCRdb retains in-frame clones only, with some absent. The repertoire holds 50,000 to 60,000 clones, with around 67% as singletons. The sequencing used CD4+ T cells from PBMCs cultured with SARS-CoV-2 spike peptides, collected before COVID-19 vaccination. These TCRs come from a human donor who received a COVID-19 vaccine.

In this sample, this clone turned up a few times. V is TRBV5-1 and J is TRBJ1-1; D not resolved. Germline CDR1 and CDR2: SGHRS and YFSETQ. This CDR3 is 14 amino acids long. V was pared by 3 bases and J by 10 bases, with 19 bases between. CDR3 nucleotides: TGCGCCAGCAGCTCCGACCCGGACTCTACGAGAGCTTTCTTT. Its translation is CASSSDPDSTRAFF.

The V and J genes are TRBV14 and TRBJ2-7, with 7 bases matching TRBD1. The length of the CDR3 is 14 residues. The germline V gene has CDR1 SGHDN and CDR2 FVKESK. V was pared by 4 bases and J by 4 bases, with 7 bases of the junction left unmatched. CDR3 DNA sequence: TGTGCCAGCAGCCCATCGGGACAGTTATACGAGCAGTACTTC. It yields the protein CASSPSGQLYEQYF. Filled out from reference TRBV14 and TRBJ2-7, the complete variable domain reads EAGVTQFPSHSVIEKGQTVTLRCDPISGHDNLYWYRRVMGKEIKFLLHFVKESKQDESGMPNNRFLAERTGGTYSTLKVQPAELEDSGVYFCASSPSGQLYEQYFGPGTRLTVT.

The V and J genes are TRBV5-6 and TRBJ1-1, with D hard to call. The V and J ends lost 2 bases and 7 bases respectively, with 6 bases between them. Germline CDR1 is SGHDT and CDR2 is YYEEEE. CDR3 length: 11 amino acids. For the CDR3, the DNA is TGTGCCAGCAGCTTTGAGTTTGAAGCTTTCTTT. Translation: CASSFEFEAFF.

The chain links TRBV5-1 to TRBJ2-5, with D uncertain. The CDR3 runs 13 residues. Germline CDR1 SGHRS, CDR2 YFSETQ. With 1 base removed from V and 5 bases from J, the gap between germline ends came to 9 bases. In nucleotides, the CDR3 is TGCGCCAGCAGCTTGCAACCGGTGGAGACCCAGTACTTC. Protein product: CASSLQPVETQYF.

V is TRBV28 and J is TRBJ2-2, with D tentatively TRBD1 (6 bases). The CDR3 sequence is 15 residues long. V lost 5 bases, J lost 7 bases, and 17 bases lay in between. Germline V lookup: CDR1 MDHEN, CDR2 SYDVKM. Here the CDR3 reads CASSLGGTDHGELFF. In DNA, the CDR3 is TGTGCCAGCAGTCTAGGGGGTACGGATCACGGGGAGCTGTTTTTT.

The rearrangement links TRBV5-4 to TRBJ2-7, with TRBD1 identical over 9 bases. The germline CDR1 and CDR2 sequences are SGHNT and YYREEE (reference sequence). The CDR3 spans 15 residues. J lost 2 bases, V lost 2 bases, and 5 bases had no gene match. The DNA of the CDR3 is TGTGCCAGCAGCTTCGCGGGACAGGGAGCCTACGAGCAGTACTTC. It yields the protein CASSFAGQGAYEQYF.

This sequence joins TRBV5-4 and TRBJ1-1; 10 bases map to TRBD1. Germline trimming cut 1 base from V and 1 base from J; bases unmatched to any gene: 7. This CDR3 comprises 17 residues. Germline lookup yields CDR1 SGHNT and CDR2 YYREEE (reference sequence). The CDR3 coding sequence is TGTGCCAGCAGCTTGCCACCGGGACAGGGGCAGAACACTGAAGCTTTCTTT. This codes for CASSLPPGQGQNTEAFF. The whole variable domain, remainder taken from reference TRBV5-4 and TRBJ1-1, is ETGVTQSPTHLIKTRGQQVTLRCSSQSGHNTVSWYQQALGQGPQFIFQYYREEENGRGNFPPRFSGLQFPNYSSELNVNALELDDSALYLCASSLPPGQGQNTEAFFGQGTRLTVV.

This chain connects TRBV7-9 to TRBJ2-5; TRBD2 agrees at 7 bases. V was clipped by 2 bases and J by 5 bases; unmatched bases: 5. Germline assignment: CDR1 SEHNR and CDR2 FQNEAQ (reference sequence). CDR3 length: 14 residues. The CDR3 sequence is CASSLSGAGETQYF. The CDR3 bases are TGTGCCAGCAGCTTAAGCGGGGCAGGCGAGACCCAGTACTTC.

The V gene is TRBV5-6, the J gene TRBJ2-7; perhaps TRBD2 as D (6 bases). Germline CDR1 and CDR2: SGHDT and YYEEEE. The CDR3 runs 14 residues. Between the trimmed V and J ends, which lost 5 bases and 5 bases, there was a span of 17 bases. The CDR3 DNA follows: TGTGCCAGCAGGTACGGTAGGGGAGGCCACGAGCAGTACTTC. Translation: CASRYGRGGHEQYF.

This clone was detected only a few times. The chain joins TRBV12-3 or TRBV12-4 to TRBJ1-5, with 7 bases lining up with TRBD1. CDR3 length: 13 residues. V lost 6 bases, J lost 2 bases, and 1 base stayed unmatched. CDR3 nucleotide sequence: TGTGCCAGCAGGGGGACAGGCAATCAGCCCCAGCATTTT. It is translated as CASRGTGNQPQHF.

This chain connects TRBV7-2 to TRBJ2-5; 9 nucleotides agree with TRBD2. The J segment lost 6 bases and the V segment lost 9 bases, leaving 11 bases of the junction unmatched. CDR3 size: 14 residues. CDR1 SGHTA and CDR2 FQGNSA come from the germline V gene. The CDR3 loop is CASSLAGRGKTQYF. The CDR3 DNA sequence: TGTGCCAGTTCCCTAGCGGGGAGGGGGAAGACCCAGTACTTC.

This chain uses TRBV9 with TRBJ2-1; D may correspond to TRBD1 or TRBD2 (5 bases each). CDR1 is SGDLS, CDR2 YYNGEE, per germline. The CDR3 covers 16 residues. V gave up 0 bases and J gave up 5 bases, with 15 bases separating them. The DNA for the CDR3 is TGTGCCAGCAGCGTAGAGGGGTCTAGCCCGGACAATGAGCAGTTCTTC. Protein: CASSVEGSSPDNEQFF.

This clone came up once. This chain links TRBV7-5 with TRBJ1-3. TRBV7-5 corresponds to a pseudogene. The CDR3 has 13 residues. CDR3 amino acids: CARSLKTGNTIYF. In DNA form, the CDR3 reads TGTGCCAGAAGCTTGAAGACTGGAAACACCATATATTTT.

The V call is TRBV30, the J call TRBJ2-1, with 8 bases fitting TRBD1. V was pared by 7 bases and J by 5 bases, with 7 bases of the junction left unmatched. Germline V gene data show CDR1 as GTSNPN and CDR2 as SVGIG (reference sequence). This CDR3 spans 13 amino acids. CDR3 nucleotides: TGTGCCTTGCACAGGGGGGACCACAATGAGCAGTTCTTC. Protein product: CALHRGDHNEQFF.

This chain joins TRBV28 and TRBJ1-1; 7 nucleotides agree with TRBD1. The junction had 12 bases not matched to a gene; V was cut back by 8 bases and J by 0 bases. Germline-derived CDR1 and CDR2 are MDHEN and SYDVKM. The CDR3 runs 16 residues. The CDR3 is CASVQLAGTVNTEAFF. CDR3 coding DNA: TGTGCCAGCGTTCAGCTAGCTGGGACAGTGAACACTGAAGCTTTCTTT.

The CDR3 bases are TGTGCCAGCAGCCAAGATGCGACACCTGGAAACACCATATATTTT. Its translation is CASSQDATPGNTIYF. The chain combines TRBV4-2 with TRBJ1-3; D gene uncertain. The V gene's germline CDR1 is LGHNA and CDR2 YNFKEQ. The germline V and J ends were trimmed by 0 bases and 2 bases, with 8 bases remaining between them. This CDR3 comprises 15 residues.